This TCR beta chain was documented in a study of T-cell memory formation after mild COVID-19. Broader study findings: For second-wave clones that peaked at day 37, SARS-CoV-2 specificity went unverified. CD4+ contracting clones were mainly CM and EM; CD8+ ones, EMRA.

TCRdb called the 5' RACE reads again in MiXCR, with one record for every CDR3 protein. The data hold roughly 150,000 distinct CDR3 sequences, with about 14% observed a single time. CDR1 SNHLY and CDR2 FYNNEI come from the germline V gene. This CDR3 spans 15 amino acids. V dropped 6 bases and J dropped 2 bases, with 14 bases sitting between them. This clonotype was seen only a few times. Antigen specificity is unknown. The sequenced sample was PBMCs or a T cell subset sorted from them (not recorded which). This chain uses TRBV2 with TRBJ1-5; D unresolved. The receptor's source is an adult woman who had mild COVID-19 (a few samples of this study predate the infection). Cell type and time point are not known. In DNA form, the CDR3 reads TGTGCCAGCAGCCCCCTGGGATCGGGCAATCAGCCCCAGCATTTT. This codes for CASSPLGSGNQPQHF.